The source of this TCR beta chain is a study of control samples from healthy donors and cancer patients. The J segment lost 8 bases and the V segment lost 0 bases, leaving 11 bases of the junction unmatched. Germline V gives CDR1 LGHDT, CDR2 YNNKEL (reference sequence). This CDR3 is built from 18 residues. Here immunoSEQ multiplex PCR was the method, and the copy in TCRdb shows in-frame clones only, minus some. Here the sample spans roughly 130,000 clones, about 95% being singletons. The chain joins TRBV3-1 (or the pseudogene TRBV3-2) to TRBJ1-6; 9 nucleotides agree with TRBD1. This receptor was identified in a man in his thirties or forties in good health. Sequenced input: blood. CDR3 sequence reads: CASSQDSPGQGFYSPLHF. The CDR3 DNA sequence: TGTGCCAGCAGCCAAGATTCCCCGGGACAGGGTTTTTATTCACCCCTCCACTTT.